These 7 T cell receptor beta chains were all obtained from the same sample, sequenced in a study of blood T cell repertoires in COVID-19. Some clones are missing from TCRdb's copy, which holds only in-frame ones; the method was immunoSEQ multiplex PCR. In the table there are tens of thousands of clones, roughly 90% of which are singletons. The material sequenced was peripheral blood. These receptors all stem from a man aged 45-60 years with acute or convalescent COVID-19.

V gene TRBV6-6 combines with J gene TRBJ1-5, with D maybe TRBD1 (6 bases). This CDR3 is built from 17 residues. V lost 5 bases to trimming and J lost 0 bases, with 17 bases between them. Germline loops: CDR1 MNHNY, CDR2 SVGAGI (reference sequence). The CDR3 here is CASSHKTGSSSNQPQHF. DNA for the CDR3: TGTGCCAGCAGTCATAAAACAGGGTCTAGTAGCAATCAGCCCCAGCATTTT.

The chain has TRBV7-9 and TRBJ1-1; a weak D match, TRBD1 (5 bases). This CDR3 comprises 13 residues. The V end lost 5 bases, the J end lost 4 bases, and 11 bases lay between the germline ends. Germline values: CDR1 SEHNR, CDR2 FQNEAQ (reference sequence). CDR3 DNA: TGTGCCAGCAGCGCCCGGGGGGTCACTGAAGCTTTCTTT. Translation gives CASSARGVTEAFF.

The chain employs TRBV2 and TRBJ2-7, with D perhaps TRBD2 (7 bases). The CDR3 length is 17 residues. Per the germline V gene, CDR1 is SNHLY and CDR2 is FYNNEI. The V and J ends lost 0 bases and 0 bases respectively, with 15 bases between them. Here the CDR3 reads CASSEAIGGGRSYEQYF. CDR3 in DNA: TGTGCCAGCAGTGAAGCGATAGGCGGGGGCCGCTCCTACGAGCAGTACTTC.

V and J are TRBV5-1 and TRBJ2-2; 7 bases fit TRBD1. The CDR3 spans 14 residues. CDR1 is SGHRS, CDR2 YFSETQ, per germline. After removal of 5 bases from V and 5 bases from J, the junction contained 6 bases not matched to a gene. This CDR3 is CASRAGGRTGELFF. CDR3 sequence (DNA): TGCGCCAGCAGGGCAGGGGGAAGGACCGGGGAGCTGTTTTTT. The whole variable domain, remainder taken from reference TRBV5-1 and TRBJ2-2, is KAGVTQTPRYLIKTRGQQVTLSCSPISGHRSVSWYQQTPGQGLQFLFEYFSETQRNKGNFPGRFSGRQFSNSRSEMNVSTLELGDSALYLCASRAGGRTGELFFGEGSRLTVL.

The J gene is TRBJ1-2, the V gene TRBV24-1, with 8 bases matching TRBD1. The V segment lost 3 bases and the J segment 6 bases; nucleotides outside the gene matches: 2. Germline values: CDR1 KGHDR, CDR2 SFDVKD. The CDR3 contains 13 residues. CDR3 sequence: CATSDGTGHGYTF. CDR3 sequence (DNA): TGTGCCACCAGTGATGGGACAGGACATGGCTACACCTTC.

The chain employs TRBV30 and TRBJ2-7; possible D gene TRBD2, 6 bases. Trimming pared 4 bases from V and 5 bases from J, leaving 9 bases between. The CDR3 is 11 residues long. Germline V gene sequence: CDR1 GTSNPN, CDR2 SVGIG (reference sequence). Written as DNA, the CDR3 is TGTGCCTGGACAGGACTAAACGAGCAGTACTTC. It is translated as CAWTGLNEQYF.

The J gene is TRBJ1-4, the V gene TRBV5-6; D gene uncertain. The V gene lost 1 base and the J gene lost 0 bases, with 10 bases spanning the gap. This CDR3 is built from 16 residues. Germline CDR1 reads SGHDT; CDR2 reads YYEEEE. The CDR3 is CASSLFDTATNEKLFF. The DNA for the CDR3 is TGTGCCAGCAGCTTGTTCGACACTGCAACTAATGAAAAACTGTTTTTT.